This T cell receptor beta chain was identified in a study of CD8 T cells in Susac syndrome (dated by TCRdb to the late 2010s). About the full investigation: Repertoire sequencing was used to test whether CD8+ T cell activation and differentiation in Susac syndrome was antigen driven. The clonality of the CD8+ T cell repertoire was compared across 12 healthy donors, around 14 Susac syndrome patients and roughly 16 multiple sclerosis patients. Study-wide conclusions, independent of this receptor: The study acknowledged that relatively few individuals were included in the TCR sequencing and HLA analysis.

Comment on this clonotype: It lacks a known antigen. The sample holds no much larger clone one base away, and base qualities are not on file.

High-throughput TCR beta sequencing profiled peripheral blood CD8+ and CD4+ T cells from healthy donors, Susac syndrome patients and multiple sclerosis patients. Healthy donors were age- and sex-matched controls. Bulk CD8+ and CD4+ T cells were purified by magnetic negative isolation, whereas CD8+ TEMRA cells were enriched by FACS. Blood was drawn into EDTA tubes, processed within 24 hours, and PBMCs were isolated by density gradient centrifugation. PBMCs intended for TCR sequencing were cryopreserved in liquid nitrogen and thawed later in a water bath at 37 degrees C. The sorted or isolated CD4+, CD8+ and CD8+ TEMRA cells had a purity of 90% or higher. CDR1 and CDR2 (ENHRY, SYGVKD) derive from the germline V gene. Trimming at the junction amounts to 5 bases on V and 8 bases on J, and the germline ends lie 12 bases apart. The CDR3 starts with the cysteine, ends with the phenylalanine, and has 12 residues. Only the CDR3 part of the read is kept: 36 bases, read in frame from the first base.

RNA was extracted using the RNeasy kit, and about 0.5 to 1 ug of the RNA was reverse transcribed with random hexamers. TCR beta CDR3 regions were amplified with the immunoSEQ multiplex PCR assay covering 54 Vbeta and 13 Jbeta segments. PCR amplification bias was corrected using a synthetic template baseline for primer optimization and computational correction. The paper's processing steps were these. Only productive sequences were kept, with reads annotated to V, D and J genes according to IMGT and analyzed in immunoSEQ Analyzer. To calculate clonality, Shannon entropy was normalized by log2 of the number of productive unique sequences and then subtracted from one. Public and private clones were assessed among the 100 most prevalent clones of each patient and control. Clones were defined as Susac-specific if absent from the healthy and MS cohorts, from approximately 1,100 published viral clones and from other ImmuneACCESS disease sequences. In TCRdb, the public reads were trimmed at Q25 with fastp and aligned with MiXCR, with productive beta chains retained. Rows merge per CDR3 protein into single entries with the most common DNA and genes. TCRdb assigned the V and J calls; the authors' analysis was not used. The sample table records roughly 110,000 distinct CDR3 sequences; around 93% of these occur just once. Approximately 0.12% of the sample is held by the ten biggest clonotypes.

The rearrangement combines TRBV10-3 with TRBJ1-1; matching of 5 bases hints at TRBD1 as the D gene. The material sequenced was CD8+ T cells from PBMCs. The clonotype comes from a human donor in good health. The nucleotide sequence is given as TGTGCCATCAGTCCCGGGACCGGCGAAGCTTTCTTT. This sequence encodes CAISPGTGEAFF.